The clone carrying this T cell receptor (beta chain) occurred a few times. The researchers isolated CD4+ and CD8+ T cells from PBMCs by sorting. The data originate from a study of CD8+ T cells in alopecia areata. At the level of the study: Each of the treated patients was given oral tofacitinib, 5 to 10 mg twice daily, for moderate-to-severe alopecia areata.

Sequencing relied on a cDNA template that was reverse transcribed from extracted RNA. The table came from immunoSEQ multiplex PCR; TCRdb's copy has only in-frame clones and leaves some out. The sample has some 130,000 clones, about 46% seen once. V lost 0 bases, J lost 7 bases, and 10 bases lay in between. The length of the CDR3 is 13 residues. From germline, CDR1 is SGHRS and CDR2 YFSETQ. The starting material was CD8+ T cells sorted from blood, obtained at week 0. The sequence was collected from a human donor with alopecia areata. The rearrangement uses TRBV5-1 and TRBJ1-1; D perhaps matches TRBD1 (5 bases). The CDR3: CASSLVGASEAFF. For the CDR3, the DNA is TGCGCCAGCAGCTTGGTAGGGGCGAGTGAAGCTTTCTTT.